The T cell receptor beta chain described here comes from a study of PD-L1 blockade in urothelial cancer. Study summary: Blood was analyzed 3 weeks (second dose) and 6 weeks after treatment start. Blood-derived samples held a median about 130,000 T cells.

The protocol was immunoSEQ multiplex PCR, while the TCRdb copy is restricted to in-frame clones and leaves out a portion. The sample shows 35,000 to 45,000 clones, roughly 81% of them seen only once. Regarding time point: peripheral blood 6 weeks after treatment start. Whole-study results and caveats: Blood clones associated with the tumor expanded more at 3 weeks in durable-benefit patients.

With regard to this clone: Antigen specificity is unknown.

In germline, CDR1 is GTSNPN, CDR2 SVGIG (reference sequence). The CDR3 extends over 13 amino acids. The junction had 7 bases not matched to a gene; V was cut back by 5 bases and J by 4 bases. The chain combines TRBV30 with TRBJ2-5, with TRBD1 identical over 7 bases. The TCR comes from a man in his 70s with urothelial cancer. The source was PBMCs, collected around atezolizumab (anti-PD-L1) treatment. The CDR3 protein is CAWDPGQRETQYF. The CDR3 nucleotides read TGTGCCTGGGACCCGGGACAGAGAGAGACCCAGTACTTC.